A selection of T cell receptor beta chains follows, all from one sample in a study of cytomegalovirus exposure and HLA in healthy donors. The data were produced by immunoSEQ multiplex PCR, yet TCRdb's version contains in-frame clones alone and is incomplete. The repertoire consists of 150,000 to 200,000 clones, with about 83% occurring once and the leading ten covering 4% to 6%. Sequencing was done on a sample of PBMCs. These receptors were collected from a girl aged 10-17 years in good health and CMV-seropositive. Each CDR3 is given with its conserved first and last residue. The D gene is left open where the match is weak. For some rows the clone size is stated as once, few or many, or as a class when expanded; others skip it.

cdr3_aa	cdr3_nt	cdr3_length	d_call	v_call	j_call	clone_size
CAWSPGTGGDSPLHF	TGTGCCTGGAGCCCAGGGACAGGGGGAGATTCACCCCTCCACTTT	15	TRBD1	TRBV30	TRBJ1-6	NA
CASSSPVYSNQPQHF	TGTGCCAGCAGTTCCCCGGTGTATAGCAATCAGCCCCAGCATTTT	15	NA	TRBV6-1	TRBJ1-5	NA
CASSFLGDTYNEQFF	TGTGCCAGCAGCTTCTTAGGGGACACCTACAATGAGCAGTTCTTC	15	NA	TRBV7-9	TRBJ2-1	NA
CASSSLRGGEASQETQYF	TGTGCCAGCAGTTCCCTTAGAGGGGGGGAGGCGTCCCAAGAGACCCAGTACTTC	18	NA	TRBV27	TRBJ2-5	once
CASSEAGGRQETQYF	TGCGCCAGCAGTGAGGCGGGGGGCAGACAAGAGACCCAGTACTTC	15	TRBD2	TRBV10-2	TRBJ2-5	NA
CASSQEAIGGSYNSPLHF	TGTGCCAGCAGCCAAGAGGCCATCGGGGGATCCTATAATTCACCCCTCCACTTT	18	NA	TRBV14	TRBJ1-6	NA
CASSPRAGHYEQYF	TGTGCCAGCAGCCCTAGGGCGGGCCACTACGAGCAGTACTTC	14	NA	TRBV7-3	TRBJ2-7	few
CASSNRDSSYTDTQYF	TGTGCCAGCAGCAATCGGGACTCCTCTTACACAGATACGCAGTATTTT	16	NA	TRBV7-8	TRBJ2-3	NA
CASSLEVGRARGSLHF	TGTGCCAGCAGCTTGGAAGTGGGACGGGCCCGGGGGTCCCTCCACTTT	16	NA	TRBV5-4	TRBJ1-6	NA
CASSFGDQPQHF	TGTGCCAGCAGTTTCGGTGATCAGCCCCAGCATTTT	12	NA	TRBV27	TRBJ1-5	NA
CASSVQQGSYSNQPQHF	TGTGCCAGCAGTGTTCAACAGGGGAGCTATAGCAATCAGCCCCAGCATTTT	17	TRBD1	TRBV2	TRBJ1-5	once
CASSDRGLGTEAFF	TGTGCCAGCAGCGACAGGGGGCTGGGAACTGAAGCTTTCTTT	14	TRBD1	TRBV9	TRBJ1-1	NA
CASSHMLGLRDRAGNEQYF	TGTGCCAGCAGTCATATGCTTGGTCTCAGGGACAGGGCAGGGAACGAGCAGTACTTC	19	TRBD1	TRBV7-9	TRBJ2-7	few
CASSGPYNYGYTF	TGTGCCAGCAGTGGTCCCTATAACTATGGCTACACCTTC	13	NA	TRBV2	TRBJ1-2	NA
CASSLGRQGVRAFF	TGTGCCAGCAGCTTGGGCAGGCAGGGCGTAAGAGCTTTCTTT	14	NA	TRBV5-6	TRBJ1-1	NA
CASEGGTEPQHF	TGTGCCAGCGAAGGGGGTACGGAGCCCCAGCATTTT	12	NA	TRBV25-1	TRBJ1-5	NA
CASSWTGRSRGRRTGELFF	TGCGCCAGCAGCTGGACGGGAAGGTCCAGGGGAAGGCGGACCGGGGAGCTGTTTTTT	19	NA	TRBV5-1	TRBJ2-2	NA
CASSIIERDSHSPLHF	TGTGCCAGTAGTATCATCGAACGGGACAGCCATTCACCCCTCCACTTT	16	TRBD1	TRBV19	TRBJ1-6	NA
CASSASSGGKGTQYF	TGTGCCAGCAGCGCTTCCTCTGGGGGGAAAGGGACCCAGTACTTC	15	NA	TRBV7-6	TRBJ2-5	once
CASGTNNSPLHF	TGTGCATCCGGGACAAATAATTCACCCCTCCACTTT	12	NA	TRBV9	TRBJ1-6	NA
CASSQGQGIYYEQYF	TGTGCCAGCAGCCAGGGACAGGGCATCTACTACGAGCAGTACTTC	15	TRBD1	TRBV6-6	TRBJ2-7	NA
CASSNRAQNQPQHF	TGTGCCAGTAGTAACAGGGCGCAAAATCAGCCCCAGCATTTT	14	NA	TRBV19	TRBJ1-5	NA
CASSLAAGSYEQYF	TGCGCCAGCAGCTTGGCCGCAGGCTCCTACGAGCAGTACTTC	14	NA	TRBV5-1	TRBJ2-7	NA
CASQQGKTYEQYF	TGTGCTAGTCAGCAGGGAAAGACCTACGAGCAGTACTTC	13	NA	TRBV12-5	TRBJ2-7	NA
CASSQAWTGGSNYGYTF	TGCGCCAGCAGCCAAGCCTGGACAGGGGGTTCTAACTATGGCTACACCTTC	17	TRBD1	TRBV4-1	TRBJ1-2	few
CASSLPATGNQPQHF	TGTGCCAGCAGTTTGCCTGCTACAGGGAATCAGCCCCAGCATTTT	15	NA	TRBV28	TRBJ1-5	NA
CASSPHGGQGNTEAFF	TGTGCCAGCAGCCCCCACGGGGGACAGGGAAACACTGAAGCTTTCTTT	16	TRBD1	TRBV5-8	TRBJ1-1	NA
CASSSRTSRGLSTDTQYF	TGTGCTAGCAGCTCACGAACCTCCAGGGGCCTTAGCACAGATACGCAGTATTTT	18	NA	TRBV7-7	TRBJ2-3	NA
CASVCPGLAGRSSYNEQFF	TGTGCCAGTGTATGTCCGGGACTAGCGGGGAGGAGCTCCTACAATGAGCAGTTCTTC	19	TRBD2	TRBV19	TRBJ2-1	NA
CASSSEGHSTDTQYF	TGTGCCAGCAGTTCCGAAGGACACAGCACAGATACGCAGTATTTT	15	NA	TRBV25-1	TRBJ2-3	NA
CASSSGTGEGNQPQHF	TGTGCCAGCAGCTCCGGGACAGGGGAGGGCAATCAGCCCCAGCATTTT	16	TRBD1	TRBV7-9	TRBJ1-5	NA
CASSEEMAGWIGNQPQHF	TGTGCCAGCAGTGAAGAAATGGCAGGGTGGATCGGCAATCAGCCCCAGCATTTT	18	NA	TRBV6-1	TRBJ1-5	once
CASSITGTGSPEAFF	TGCGCCAGCAGCATAACCGGGACAGGGTCTCCTGAAGCTTTCTTT	15	TRBD1	TRBV5-1	TRBJ1-1	NA
CASSLAGQDPYNYGYTF	TGTGCCAGCAGCTTAGCAGGTCAAGACCCCTACAACTATGGCTACACCTTC	17	NA	TRBV13	TRBJ1-2	NA
CASNRQMTGEPAFF	TGTGCCAGCAATAGACAAATGACAGGGGAGCCAGCTTTCTTT	14	TRBD1	TRBV6-5	TRBJ1-1	NA
CASSAPGNTYEQYF	TGTGCCAGCAGTGCGCCAGGGAATACCTACGAGCAGTACTTC	14	NA	TRBV28	TRBJ2-7	NA
CASSLGAYNEQFF	TGTGCCAGCAGCTTAGGGGCTTACAATGAGCAGTTCTTC	13	NA	TRBV7-3	TRBJ2-1	NA
CASSYTGTTNEKLFF	TGTGCCAGCAGTTACACGGGAACAACTAATGAAAAACTGTTTTTT	15	NA	TRBV6-5	TRBJ1-4	NA
CASSINLRELFF	TGTGCCAGTAGTATTAATCTCCGGGAGCTGTTTTTT	12	NA	TRBV19	TRBJ2-2	NA
CASGLDSFRGNQPQHF	TGTGCTAGTGGTTTGGACTCTTTCAGGGGCAATCAGCCCCAGCATTTT	16	NA	TRBV12-5	TRBJ1-5	NA
CASSPHSLGQAVNTGELFF	TGTGCCAGCAGCCCTCATTCGCTGGGACAGGCCGTGAACACCGGGGAGCTGTTTTTT	19	TRBD1	TRBV5-7	TRBJ2-2	NA
CSVGTVYEQYF	TGCAGCGTCGGGACTGTCTACGAGCAGTACTTC	11	NA	TRBV29-1	TRBJ2-7	once
CASSEIARTYEQYF	TGTGCCAGCAGTGAAATCGCCAGGACCTACGAGCAGTACTTC	14	NA	TRBV6-1	TRBJ2-7	NA
CAWARGFLGSEAFF	TGTGCCTGGGCCAGGGGGTTCCTTGGGTCGGAAGCTTTCTTT	14	TRBD1	TRBV30	TRBJ1-1	NA